This TCR beta chain originates from a study of T cell responses to AZD1222 COVID-19 vaccine. Study-wide results and limits: At baseline, just a handful of AZD1222 recipients tested seropositive.

A word on this clone: As yet, its antigen is unknown.

Germline CDR1 is MGHRA and CDR2 is YSYEKL. With 4 bases clipped from V and 0 bases from J, the junction kept 4 bases outside the gene matches. The CDR3 loop spans 18 amino acids. The repertoire was sequenced with immunoSEQ multiplex PCR; TCRdb's copy has only in-frame clones and lacks some. The table records 100,000 to 130,000 clones, about 92% of them present only once. This TCR was sampled from an adult who received the AZD1222 COVID-19 vaccine. The sequenced sample was peripheral blood, obtained 28 days after the second AZD1222 dose. The V call is TRBV4-1, the J call TRBJ2-2, with 14 bases aligning to TRBD2. DNA for the CDR3: TGCGCCAGCAGCCCCGGGACTAGCGGGAGCGCGAACACCGGGGAGCTGTTTTTT. As protein: CASSPGTSGSANTGELFF.